Below, one T cell receptor (beta chain) is given with its context. This clone was seen only once. Its target antigen remains unknown. No base qualities exist here, and no much larger clone lies one base off it. TCR CDR3 regions were amplified from genomic DNA by multiplex PCR using the deep immunoSEQ assay. Extracted genomic DNA from each cell subset was distributed evenly across all wells of several immunoSEQ 96-well plates, and each plate was treated as a replicate. For sorted subsets, around 200 ng genomic DNA, equal to tens of thousands of T cell genomes, was loaded into each replicate PCR. Purified libraries were quantified with a Qubit 3.0 fluorometer, sized on a Bioanalyzer 2100, and re-quantified with the KAPA Library Quantification kit. A separate single-read 150-cycle Illumina NextSeq 550 flow cell was used to sequence each immunoSEQ 96-well plate. From the authors' description of their analysis: Because only junctional sequences without quality scores were contained in the immunoSEQ output, filtering matching that applied to full-length reads could not be performed. Sequences were annotated with PyIR, a Python wrapper for IgBLAST v1.9, and V/J genes and CDR3 were assigned using IMGT germline references. Reads with weak V/J assignments (E-value above 1e-6), missing CDR3, stop codons, out-of-frame junctions, or ambiguous translated residues were removed. A V3J clonotype was defined by an identical inferred V gene, J gene, and CDR3 amino acid sequence. Percentage overlap between repertoires was calculated by dividing the number of shared unique clonotypes by the size of the smaller repertoire. Three approaches were used to assess repertoire richness: RTK rarefaction, the Chao1 estimator, and Recon v2.1 estimates of unobserved clonotypes. Generation probabilities for all TCRbeta clonotypes obtained by the gDNA method from a handful of donors were computed using OLGA. This immuneACCESS table, as held by TCRdb, lists in-frame sequences with V and J called but not all clones. Of the missing ones, under half trace to an unresolved V gene in checked studies; the others have no known cause. That table supplies the V and J calls and clone size; D and trimming were determined from the DNA. This sample lists millions of clones; about 93% were detected once. The top ten clonotypes cover roughly 1.7% of the sample.

The data are from a study of shared clonotypes between healthy human individuals (dated by TCRdb to 2018 to 2021). About the study as a whole: The cohort included a few men and a couple of women between 18 and 49 years of age. For each donor, CD4 naive and CD4 memory were each run on three plates, CD8 naive on two plates, and CD8 memory on one plate. The study deeply sequenced blood TCR repertoires of about 5 healthy adults to estimate repertoire size and the extent of clonotype sharing between individuals. Between about 0.9 and 10 billion PBMCs per donor were obtained by leukapheresis. Different laboratories and diverse techniques were used to prepare libraries and sequence TCR repertoires, to increase sequencing depth and limit assay-specific biases.

Study-wide findings and limitations: Estimated clonotype richness was generally larger for naive than for memory subsets. Based on pairwise subsampling, the degree of clonotype sharing among donors was expected to be affected by sequencing depth. Rarefaction of sorted-subset datasets indicated incomplete sequencing despite the large sequencing depth. The small number of donors limited the genetic and exposure-history diversity represented. Sharing across a few donors was observed for 5% to 6.5% of naive CD4, over 3% of naive CD8, around 2.5% of memory CD4, and roughly 0.43% of memory CD8 clonotypes. Sampling was restricted to blood, and TCR repertoires in tissues likely differ from the TCR repertoires found in blood. Compared with non-shared clonotypes, the clonotypes found in all four sorted-subset donors had higher generation probabilities.

CD8 naive samples consisted of CD45RO-negative cells that were positively selected for CCR7, yielding a CD45RA+CCR7+ population without TemRA cells. Donors were healthy HIV-negative adults with no recently reported acute infections or vaccinations. Every donor was a Caucasian adult living in Nashville, Tennessee, USA. Blood was obtained by leukapheresis, after which PBMCs were separated by Ficoll-Histopaque density gradient centrifugation and cryopreserved in liquid nitrogen vapor phase. Analytical flow cytometry was used to check the purity and quantity of every magnetically sorted T cell population. Each sorted fraction had its genomic DNA isolated and then quantified by UV absorbance on a Nanodrop 2000c. The receptor comes from a man younger than 35 in good health. Some clones in this sample may be carry-over from other donors' samples. The specimen sequenced was naive CD8+ T cells from PBMCs. The label giving this sample's cell subset or site can be read as: CD45RA+CCR7+.

This receptor carries the CDR3 CASTPSQWGTGAYNEQFF. The nucleotide sequence is TGTGCCAGCACGCCCTCCCAATGGGGGACAGGGGCCTACAATGAGCAGTTCTTC. This receptor chain uses TRBV11-1 and TRBJ2-1; a stretch of 10 junction bases matches TRBD1. Including the terminal cysteine and phenylalanine, the CDR3 comprises 18 residues. Left in the record is the CDR3 DNA by itself, 54 bases read in frame from the first base. CDR1 is given as SGHAT and CDR2 as FQDESV, both from the germline V gene (reference sequence). For this chain, trimming is 7 bases at the V end and 2 bases at the J end, and the number of junction bases without a gene match is 14.